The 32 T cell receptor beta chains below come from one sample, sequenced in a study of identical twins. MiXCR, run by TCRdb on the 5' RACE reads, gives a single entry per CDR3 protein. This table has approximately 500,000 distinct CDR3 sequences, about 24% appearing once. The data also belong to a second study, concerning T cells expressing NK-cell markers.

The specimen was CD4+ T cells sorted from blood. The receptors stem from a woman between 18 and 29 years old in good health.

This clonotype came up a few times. The CDR3 DNA follows: TGCAGCGGGGAACAGGGGGGCAACACTGAAGCTTTCTTT. Its translation: CSGEQGGNTEAFF. The chain joins TRBV29-1 to TRBJ1-1, with 8 bases that match TRBD1. V was clipped by 7 bases and J by 2 bases; unmatched bases: 6. This CDR3 comprises 13 residues. Germline CDR1 is SQVTM and CDR2 is ANQGSEA.

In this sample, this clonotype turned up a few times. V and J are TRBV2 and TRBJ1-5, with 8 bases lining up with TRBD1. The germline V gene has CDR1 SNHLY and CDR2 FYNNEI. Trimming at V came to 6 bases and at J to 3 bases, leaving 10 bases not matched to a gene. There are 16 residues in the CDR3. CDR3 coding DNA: TGTGCCAGCAGCGACCAGGGGGCGCGATCCAATCAGCCCCAGCATTTT. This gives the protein CASSDQGARSNQPQHF.

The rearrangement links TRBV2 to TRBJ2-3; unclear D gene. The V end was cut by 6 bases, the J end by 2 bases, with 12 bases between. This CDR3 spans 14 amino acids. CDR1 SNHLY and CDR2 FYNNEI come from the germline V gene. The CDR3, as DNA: TGTGCCAGCAGCCGTAGTCGAGTCACAGATACGCAGTATTTT. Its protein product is CASSRSRVTDTQYF.

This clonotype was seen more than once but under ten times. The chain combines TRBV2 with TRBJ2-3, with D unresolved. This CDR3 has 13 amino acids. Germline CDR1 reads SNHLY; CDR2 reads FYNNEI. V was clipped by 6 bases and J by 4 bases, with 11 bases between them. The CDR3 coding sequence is TGTGCCAGCAGCGGTTGGCTCTCAGATACGCAGTATTTT. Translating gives CASSGWLSDTQYF.

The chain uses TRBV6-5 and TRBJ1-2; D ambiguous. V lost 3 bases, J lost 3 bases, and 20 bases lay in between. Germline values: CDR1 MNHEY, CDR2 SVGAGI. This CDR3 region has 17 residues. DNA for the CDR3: TGTGCCAGCAGTTATTCGGTGGTGGCAAATAGGCACTATGGCTACACCTTC. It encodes CASSYSVVANRHYGYTF.

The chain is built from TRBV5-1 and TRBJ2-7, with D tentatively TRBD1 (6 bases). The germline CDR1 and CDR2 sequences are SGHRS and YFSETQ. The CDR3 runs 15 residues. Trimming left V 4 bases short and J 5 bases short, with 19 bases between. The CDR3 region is CASSPSGQRGNEQYF. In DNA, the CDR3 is TGCGCCAGCAGCCCTTCAGGACAGAGGGGGAACGAGCAGTACTTC.

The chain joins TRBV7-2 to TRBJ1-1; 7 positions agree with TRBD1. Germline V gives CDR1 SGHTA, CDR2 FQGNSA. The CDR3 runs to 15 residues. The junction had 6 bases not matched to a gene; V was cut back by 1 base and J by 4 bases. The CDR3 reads CASSLELAGGTEAFF. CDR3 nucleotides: TGTGCCAGCAGCTTAGAGCTGGCAGGGGGCACTGAAGCTTTCTTT.

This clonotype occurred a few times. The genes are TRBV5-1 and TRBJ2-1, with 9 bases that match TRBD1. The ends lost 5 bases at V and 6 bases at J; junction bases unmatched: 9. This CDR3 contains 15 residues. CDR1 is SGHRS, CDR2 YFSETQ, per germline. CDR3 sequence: CASRVGQGRVNEQFF. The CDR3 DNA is TGCGCCAGCAGGGTCGGACAGGGGAGGGTCAATGAGCAGTTCTTC. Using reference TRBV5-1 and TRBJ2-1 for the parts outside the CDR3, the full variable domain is KAGVTQTPRYLIKTRGQQVTLSCSPISGHRSVSWYQQTPGQGLQFLFEYFSETQRNKGNFPGRFSGRQFSNSRSEMNVSTLELGDSALYLCASRVGQGRVNEQFFGPGTRLTVL.

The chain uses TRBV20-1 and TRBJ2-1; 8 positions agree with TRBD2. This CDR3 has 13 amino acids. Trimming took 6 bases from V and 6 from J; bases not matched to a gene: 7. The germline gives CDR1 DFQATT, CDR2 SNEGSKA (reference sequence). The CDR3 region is CSALPGTSNEQFF. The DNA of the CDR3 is TGCAGTGCCCTCCCCGGGACTAGCAATGAGCAGTTCTTC.

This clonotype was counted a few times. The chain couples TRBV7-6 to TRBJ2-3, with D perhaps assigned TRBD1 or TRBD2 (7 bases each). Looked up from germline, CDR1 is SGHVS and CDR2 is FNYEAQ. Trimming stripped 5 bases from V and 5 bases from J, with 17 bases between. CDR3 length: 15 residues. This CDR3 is CASSRGAGGGDTQYF. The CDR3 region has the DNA TGTGCCAGCAGCCGCGGGGCAGGGGGGGGAGATACGCAGTATTTT.

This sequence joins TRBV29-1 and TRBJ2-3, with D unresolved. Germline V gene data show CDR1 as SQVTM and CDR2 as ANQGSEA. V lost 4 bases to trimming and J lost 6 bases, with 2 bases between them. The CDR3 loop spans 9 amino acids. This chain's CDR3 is CSVADTQYF. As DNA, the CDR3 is TGCAGCGTTGCGGATACGCAGTATTTT.

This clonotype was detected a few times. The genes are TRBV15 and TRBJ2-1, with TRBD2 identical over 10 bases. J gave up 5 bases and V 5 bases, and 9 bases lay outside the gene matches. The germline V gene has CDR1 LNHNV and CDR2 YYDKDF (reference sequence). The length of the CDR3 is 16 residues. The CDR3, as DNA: TGTGCCACCAGCCTTGTACTAGCGGGGATCCACAATGAGCAGTTCTTC. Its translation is CATSLVLAGIHNEQFF.

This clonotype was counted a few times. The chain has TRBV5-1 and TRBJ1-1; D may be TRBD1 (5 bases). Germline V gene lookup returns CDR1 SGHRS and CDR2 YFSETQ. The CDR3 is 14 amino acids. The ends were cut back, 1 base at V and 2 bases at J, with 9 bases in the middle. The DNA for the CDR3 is TGCGCCAGCAGCTTGATCAGGGACAACACTGAAGCTTTCTTT. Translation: CASSLIRDNTEAFF.

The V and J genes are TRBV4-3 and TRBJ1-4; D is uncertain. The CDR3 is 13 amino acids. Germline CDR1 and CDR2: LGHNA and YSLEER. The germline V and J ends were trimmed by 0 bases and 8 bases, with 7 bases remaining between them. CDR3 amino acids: CASSQDTEEKLFF. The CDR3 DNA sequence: TGCGCCAGCAGCCAAGATACGGAGGAAAAACTGTTTTTT.

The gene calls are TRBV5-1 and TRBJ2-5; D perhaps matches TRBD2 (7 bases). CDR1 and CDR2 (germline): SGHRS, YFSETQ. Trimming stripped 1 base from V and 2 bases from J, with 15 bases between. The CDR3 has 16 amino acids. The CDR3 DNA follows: TGCGCCAGCAGCTTGTCCCTGAGGGGGGGGCAAGAGACCCAGTACTTC. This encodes CASSLSLRGGQETQYF.

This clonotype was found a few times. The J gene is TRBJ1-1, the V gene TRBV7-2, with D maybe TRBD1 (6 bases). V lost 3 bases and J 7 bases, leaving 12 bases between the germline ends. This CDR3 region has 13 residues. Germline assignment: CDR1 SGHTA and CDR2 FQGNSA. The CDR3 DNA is TGTGCCAGCAGCTTCGTACAGGGCGGTGAAGCTTTCTTT. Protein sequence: CASSFVQGGEAFF.

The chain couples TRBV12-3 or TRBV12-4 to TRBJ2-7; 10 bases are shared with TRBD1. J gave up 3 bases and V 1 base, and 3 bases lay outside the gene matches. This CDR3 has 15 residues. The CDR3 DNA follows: TGTGCCAGCAGTTTAGATGGGACAGGGGTCTACGAGCAGTACTTC. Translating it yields CASSLDGTGVYEQYF.

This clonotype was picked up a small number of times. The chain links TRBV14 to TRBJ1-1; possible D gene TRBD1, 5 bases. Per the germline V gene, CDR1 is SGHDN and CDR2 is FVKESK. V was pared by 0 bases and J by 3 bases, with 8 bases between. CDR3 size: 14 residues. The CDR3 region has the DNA TGTGCCAGCAGCCAAGATTGGGGGGACACTGAAGCTTTCTTT. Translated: CASSQDWGDTEAFF.

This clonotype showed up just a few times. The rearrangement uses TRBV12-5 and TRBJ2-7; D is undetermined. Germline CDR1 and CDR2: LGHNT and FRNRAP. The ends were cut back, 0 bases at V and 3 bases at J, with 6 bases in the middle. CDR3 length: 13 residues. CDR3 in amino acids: CASGLVGGYEQYF. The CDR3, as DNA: TGTGCTAGTGGTTTGGTAGGTGGCTACGAGCAGTACTTC.

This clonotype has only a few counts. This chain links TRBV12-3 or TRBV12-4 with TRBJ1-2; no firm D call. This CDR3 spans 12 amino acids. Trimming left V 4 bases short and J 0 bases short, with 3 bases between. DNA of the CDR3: TGTGCCAGCAGTTCTTCTAACTATGGCTACACCTTC. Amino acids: CASSSSNYGYTF.

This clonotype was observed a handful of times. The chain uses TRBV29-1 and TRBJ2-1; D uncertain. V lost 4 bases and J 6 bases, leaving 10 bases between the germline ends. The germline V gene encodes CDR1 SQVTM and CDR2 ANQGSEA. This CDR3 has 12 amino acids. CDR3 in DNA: TGCAGCGTTGCGCGGCAGGTCAATGAGCAGTTCTTC. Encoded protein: CSVARQVNEQFF.

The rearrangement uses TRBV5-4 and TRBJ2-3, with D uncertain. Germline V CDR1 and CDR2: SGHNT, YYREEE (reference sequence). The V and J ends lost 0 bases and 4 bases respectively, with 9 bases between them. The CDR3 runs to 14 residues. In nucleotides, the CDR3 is TGTGCCAGCAGCTTGGTAGATGGGGCAGATACGCAGTATTTT. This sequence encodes CASSLVDGADTQYF.

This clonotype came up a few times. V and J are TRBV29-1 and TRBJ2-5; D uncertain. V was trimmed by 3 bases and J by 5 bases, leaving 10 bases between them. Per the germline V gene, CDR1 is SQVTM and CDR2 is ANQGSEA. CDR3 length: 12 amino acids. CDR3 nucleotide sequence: TGCAGCGTTGATGCGCTCGGGGAGACCCAGTACTTC. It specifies CSVDALGETQYF.

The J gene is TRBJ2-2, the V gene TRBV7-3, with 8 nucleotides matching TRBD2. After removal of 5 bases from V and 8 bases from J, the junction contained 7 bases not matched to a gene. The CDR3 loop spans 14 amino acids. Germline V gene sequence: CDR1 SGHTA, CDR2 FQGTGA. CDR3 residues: CASSQETSAGELFF. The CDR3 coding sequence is TGTGCCAGCAGCCAAGAGACTAGCGCGGGGGAGCTGTTTTTT.

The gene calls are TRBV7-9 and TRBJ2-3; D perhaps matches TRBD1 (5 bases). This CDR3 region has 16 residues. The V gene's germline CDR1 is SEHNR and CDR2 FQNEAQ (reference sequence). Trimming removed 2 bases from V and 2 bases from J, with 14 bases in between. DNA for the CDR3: TGTGCCAGCAGCTTACGATGGCGCGGACACACAGATACGCAGTATTTT. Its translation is CASSLRWRGHTDTQYF.

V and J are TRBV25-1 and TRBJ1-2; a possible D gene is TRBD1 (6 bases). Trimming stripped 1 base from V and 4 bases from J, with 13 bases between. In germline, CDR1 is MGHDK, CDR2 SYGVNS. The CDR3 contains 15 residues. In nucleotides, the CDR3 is TGTGCCAGCAGTGAATTTGGGACAAGGGTCTATGGCTACACCTTC. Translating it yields CASSEFGTRVYGYTF.

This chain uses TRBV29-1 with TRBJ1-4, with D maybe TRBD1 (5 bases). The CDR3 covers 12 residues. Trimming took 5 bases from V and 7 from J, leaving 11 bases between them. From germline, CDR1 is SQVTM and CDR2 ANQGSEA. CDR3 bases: TGCAGCGTTTCCCGAGGGGTTGAAAAACTGTTTTTT. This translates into CSVSRGVEKLFF. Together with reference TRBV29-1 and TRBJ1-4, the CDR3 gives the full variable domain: SAVISQKPSRDICQRGTSLTIQCQVDSQVTMMFWYRQQPGQSLTLIATANQGSEATYESGFVIDKFPISRPNLTFSTLTVSNMSPEDSSIYLCSVSRGVEKLFFGSGTQLSVL.

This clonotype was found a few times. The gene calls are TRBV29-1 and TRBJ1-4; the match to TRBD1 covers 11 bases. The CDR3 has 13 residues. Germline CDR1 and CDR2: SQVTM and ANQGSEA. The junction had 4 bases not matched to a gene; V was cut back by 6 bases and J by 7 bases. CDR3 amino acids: CSVGTGGREKLFF. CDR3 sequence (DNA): TGCAGCGTCGGGACAGGGGGACGTGAAAAACTGTTTTTT.

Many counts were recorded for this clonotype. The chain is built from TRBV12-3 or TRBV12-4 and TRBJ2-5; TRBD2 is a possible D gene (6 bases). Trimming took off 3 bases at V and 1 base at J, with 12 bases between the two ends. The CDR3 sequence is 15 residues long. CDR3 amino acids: CASSFGSSGQETQYF. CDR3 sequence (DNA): TGTGCCAGCAGTTTTGGGAGTAGCGGCCAAGAGACCCAGTACTTC.

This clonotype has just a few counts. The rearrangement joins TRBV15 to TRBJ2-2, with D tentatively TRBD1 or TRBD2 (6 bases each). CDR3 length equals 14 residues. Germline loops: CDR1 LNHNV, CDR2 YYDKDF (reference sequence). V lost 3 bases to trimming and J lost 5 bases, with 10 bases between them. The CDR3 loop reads CATSSRGRTGELFF. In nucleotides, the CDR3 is TGTGCCACCAGCAGCCGGGGGCGAACCGGGGAGCTGTTTTTT.

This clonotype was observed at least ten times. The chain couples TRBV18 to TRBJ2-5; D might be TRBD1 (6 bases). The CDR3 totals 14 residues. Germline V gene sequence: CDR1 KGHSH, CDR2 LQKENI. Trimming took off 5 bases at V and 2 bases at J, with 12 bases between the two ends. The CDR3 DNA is TGTGCCAGCTCATCCACAGGGACGCAAGAGACCCAGTACTTC. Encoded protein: CASSSTGTQETQYF.

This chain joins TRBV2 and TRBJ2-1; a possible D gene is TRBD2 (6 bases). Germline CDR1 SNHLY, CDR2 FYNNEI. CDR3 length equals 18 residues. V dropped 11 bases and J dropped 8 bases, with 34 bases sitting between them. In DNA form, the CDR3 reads TGTGCCTTCAGTCCCCGATGGGACTTCGCGCCCGGTTCGTATGAGCAGTTCTTC. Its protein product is CAFSPRWDFAPGSYEQFF.